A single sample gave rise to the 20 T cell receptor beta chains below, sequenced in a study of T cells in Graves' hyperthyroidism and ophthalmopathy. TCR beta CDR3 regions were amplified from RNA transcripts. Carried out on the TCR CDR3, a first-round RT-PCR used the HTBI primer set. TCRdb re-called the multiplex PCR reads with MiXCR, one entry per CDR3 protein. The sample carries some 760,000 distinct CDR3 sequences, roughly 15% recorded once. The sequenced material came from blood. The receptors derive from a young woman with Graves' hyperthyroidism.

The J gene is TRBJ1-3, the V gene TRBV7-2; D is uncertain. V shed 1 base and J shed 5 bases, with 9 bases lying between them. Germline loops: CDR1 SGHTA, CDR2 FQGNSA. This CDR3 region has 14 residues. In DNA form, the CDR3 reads TGTGCCAGCAGCTTAGTGCCAGGTCGAAACACCATATATTTT. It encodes CASSLVPGRNTIYF.

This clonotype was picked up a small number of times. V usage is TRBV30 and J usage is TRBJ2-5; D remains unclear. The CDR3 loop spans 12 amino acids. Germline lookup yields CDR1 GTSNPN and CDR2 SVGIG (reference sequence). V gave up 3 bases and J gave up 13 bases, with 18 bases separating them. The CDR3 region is CAWSRGRRGPYF. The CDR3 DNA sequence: TGTGCCTGGAGCCGTGGCCGACGAGGTCCGTACTTC. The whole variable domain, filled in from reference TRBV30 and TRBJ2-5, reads SQTIHQWPATLVQPVGSPLSLECTVEGTSNPNLYWYRQAAGRGLQLLFYSVGIGQISSEVPQNLSASRPQDRQFILSSKKLLLSDSGFYLCAWSRGRRGPYFGPGTRLLVL.

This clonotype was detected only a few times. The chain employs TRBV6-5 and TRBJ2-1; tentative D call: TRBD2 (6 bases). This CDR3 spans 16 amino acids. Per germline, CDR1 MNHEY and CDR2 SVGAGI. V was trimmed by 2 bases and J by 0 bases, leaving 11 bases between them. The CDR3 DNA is TGTGCCAGCAGTTACGTAGCGGCCACCTCCTACAATGAGCAGTTCTTC. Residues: CASSYVAATSYNEQFF.

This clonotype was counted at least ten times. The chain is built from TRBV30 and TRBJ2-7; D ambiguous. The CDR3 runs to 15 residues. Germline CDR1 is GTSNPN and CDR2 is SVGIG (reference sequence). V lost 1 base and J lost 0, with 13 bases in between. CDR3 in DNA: TGTGCCTGGAGTGCGACCCTCCGAAACTCCTACGAGCAGTACTTC. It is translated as CAWSATLRNSYEQYF.

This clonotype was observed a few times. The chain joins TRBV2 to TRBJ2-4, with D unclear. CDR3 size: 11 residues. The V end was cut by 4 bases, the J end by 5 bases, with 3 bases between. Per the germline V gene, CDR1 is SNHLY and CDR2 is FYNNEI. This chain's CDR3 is CASSGENIQYF. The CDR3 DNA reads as TGTGCCAGCAGTGGGGAAAACATTCAGTACTTC. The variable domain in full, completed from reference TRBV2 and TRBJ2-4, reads EPEVTQTPSHQVTQMGQEVILRCVPISNHLYFYWYRQILGQKVEFLVSFYNNEISEKSEIFDDQFSVERPDGSNFTLKIRSTKLEDSAMYFCASSGENIQYFGAGTRLSVL.

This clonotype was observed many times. The CDR3 spells CASSGPLSGQPQHF. The CDR3 nucleotides are TGTGCCAGCAGTGGACCACTGTCCGGTCAGCCCCAGCATTTT. J is TRBJ1-5 and V is TRBV6-1; D remains ambiguous. Germline V gene lookup returns CDR1 MNHNS and CDR2 SASEGT. Trimming removed 4 bases at V and 6 bases at J, with 13 bases between. This CDR3 region has 14 residues.

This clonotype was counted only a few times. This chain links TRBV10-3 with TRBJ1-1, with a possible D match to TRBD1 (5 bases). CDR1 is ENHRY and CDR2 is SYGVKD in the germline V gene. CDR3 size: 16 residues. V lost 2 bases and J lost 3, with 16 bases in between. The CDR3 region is CAISEKGLGGDTEAFF. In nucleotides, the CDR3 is TGTGCCATCAGTGAGAAAGGGTTAGGAGGGGACACTGAAGCTTTCTTT.

The CDR3, as DNA: TGTGCCAGCAGCCGTAGCGGGAGCGACGAGCAGTACTTC. As protein: CASSRSGSDEQYF. The gene calls are TRBV7-3 and TRBJ2-7; 9 bases fit TRBD2. The CDR3 extends over 13 amino acids. CDR1 SGHTA and CDR2 FQGTGA come from the germline V gene. Losses at the gene ends were 5 bases for V and 5 bases for J; bases not matched to a gene: 4.

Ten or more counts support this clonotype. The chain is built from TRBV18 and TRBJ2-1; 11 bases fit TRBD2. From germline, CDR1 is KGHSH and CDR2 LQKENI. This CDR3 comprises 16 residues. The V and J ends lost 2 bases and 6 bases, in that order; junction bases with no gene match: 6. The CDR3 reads CASSPVRLAGGNEQFF. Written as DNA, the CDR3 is TGTGCCAGCTCACCAGTGAGGCTAGCGGGAGGCAATGAGCAGTTCTTC.

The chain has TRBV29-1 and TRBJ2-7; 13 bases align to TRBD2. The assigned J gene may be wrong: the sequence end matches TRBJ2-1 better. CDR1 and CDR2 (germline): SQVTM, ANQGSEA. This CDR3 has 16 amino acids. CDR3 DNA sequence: TGCAGCGTTCCAAGAGCCCTACTAGCGGGAGGGTACGAGCAGTTCTTC. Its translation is CSVPRALLAGGYEQFF.

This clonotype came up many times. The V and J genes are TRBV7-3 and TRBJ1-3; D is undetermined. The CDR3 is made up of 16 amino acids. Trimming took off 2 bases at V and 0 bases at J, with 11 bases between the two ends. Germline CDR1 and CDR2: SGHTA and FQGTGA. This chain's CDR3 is CASSLAGSSSGNTIYF. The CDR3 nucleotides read TGTGCCAGCAGCTTAGCGGGTTCGAGCTCTGGAAACACCATATATTTT. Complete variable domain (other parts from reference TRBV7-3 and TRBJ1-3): GAGVSQTPSNKVTEKGKYVELRCDPISGHTALYWYRQSLGQGPEFLIYFQGTGAADDSGLPNDRFFAVRPEGSVSTLKIQRTERGDSAVYLCASSLAGSSSGNTIYFGEGSWLTVV.

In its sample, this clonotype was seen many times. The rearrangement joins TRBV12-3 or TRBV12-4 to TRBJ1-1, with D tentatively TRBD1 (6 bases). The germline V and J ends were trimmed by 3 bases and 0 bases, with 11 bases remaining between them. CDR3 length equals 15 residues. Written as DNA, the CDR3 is TGTGCCAGCAGTTTTTCAGGGGCCCTGAACACTGAAGCTTTCTTT. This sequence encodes CASSFSGALNTEAFF.

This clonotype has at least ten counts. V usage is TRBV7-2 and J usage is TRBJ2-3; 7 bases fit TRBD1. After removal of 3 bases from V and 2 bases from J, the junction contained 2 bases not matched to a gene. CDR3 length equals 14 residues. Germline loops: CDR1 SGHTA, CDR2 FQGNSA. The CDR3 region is CASSLTGFTDTQYF. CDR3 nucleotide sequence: TGTGCCAGCAGCTTGACAGGGTTCACAGATACGCAGTATTTT.

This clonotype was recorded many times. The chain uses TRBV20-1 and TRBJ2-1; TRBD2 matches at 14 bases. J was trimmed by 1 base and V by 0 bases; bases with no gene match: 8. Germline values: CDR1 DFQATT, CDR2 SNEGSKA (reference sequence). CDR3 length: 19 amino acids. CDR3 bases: TGCAGTGCTAGAGACCCGACTAGCGGGAGGGCCGCATCCTACAATGAGCAGTTCTTC. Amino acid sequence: CSARDPTSGRAASYNEQFF.

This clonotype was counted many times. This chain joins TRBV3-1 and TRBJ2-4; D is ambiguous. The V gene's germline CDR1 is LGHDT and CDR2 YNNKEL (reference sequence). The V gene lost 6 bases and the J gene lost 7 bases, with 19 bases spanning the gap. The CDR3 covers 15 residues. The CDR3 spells CASSPDSHPGNIQYF. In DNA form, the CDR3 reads TGTGCCAGCAGTCCTGATTCCCACCCCGGGAACATTCAGTACTTC.

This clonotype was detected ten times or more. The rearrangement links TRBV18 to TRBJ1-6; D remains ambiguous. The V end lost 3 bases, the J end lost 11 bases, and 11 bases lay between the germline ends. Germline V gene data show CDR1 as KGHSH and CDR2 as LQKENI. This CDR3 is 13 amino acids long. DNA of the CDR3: TGTGCCAGCTCACCCGCCGAAGGTACACCCCTCCACTTT. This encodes CASSPAEGTPLHF.

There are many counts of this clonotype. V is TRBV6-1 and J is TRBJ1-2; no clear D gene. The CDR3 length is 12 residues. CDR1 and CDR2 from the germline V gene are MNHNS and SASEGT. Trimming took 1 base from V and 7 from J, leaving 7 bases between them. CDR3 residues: CASSEGQFGYTF. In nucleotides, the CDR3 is TGTGCCAGCAGTGAAGGGCAATTTGGCTACACCTTC.

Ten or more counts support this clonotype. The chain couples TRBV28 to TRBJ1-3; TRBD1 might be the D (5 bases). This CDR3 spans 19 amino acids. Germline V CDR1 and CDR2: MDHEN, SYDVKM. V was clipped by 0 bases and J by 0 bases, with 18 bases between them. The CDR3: CASSLCTETASHSGNTIYF. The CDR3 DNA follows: TGTGCCAGCAGTTTATGCACCGAGACAGCCAGCCACTCTGGAAACACCATATATTTT.

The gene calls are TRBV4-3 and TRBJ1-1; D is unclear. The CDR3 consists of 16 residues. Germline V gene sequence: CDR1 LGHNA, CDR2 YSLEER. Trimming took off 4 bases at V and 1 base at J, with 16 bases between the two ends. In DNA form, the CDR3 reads TGCGCCAGCAGCCGAAAAGGGCCTGATCCGAACACTGAAGCTTTCTTT. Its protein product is CASSRKGPDPNTEAFF.

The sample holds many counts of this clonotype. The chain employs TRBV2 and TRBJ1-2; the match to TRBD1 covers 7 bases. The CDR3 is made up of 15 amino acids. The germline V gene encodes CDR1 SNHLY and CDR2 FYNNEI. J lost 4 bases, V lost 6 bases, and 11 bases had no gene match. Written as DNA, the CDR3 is TGTGCCAGCAGGAGAGGATCGACAGGGTCCTATGGCTACACCTTC. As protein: CASRRGSTGSYGYTF.